This entry lists 19 T cell receptor beta chains sequenced from one sample in a study of a mutant IDH1 vaccine in newly diagnosed glioma. Time point: baseline, week 1 (first vaccination visit). Treatment indicated: pre-vaccination baseline after standard-of-care therapy. The table came from immunoSEQ multiplex PCR; TCRdb's copy has only in-frame clones and leaves some out. The repertoire includes 40,000 or so clones, roughly 78% of them detected once, and approximately 9.1% sits in the top ten. The specimen was PBMCs, collected from a glioma patient treated with radiotherapy, temozolomide or both. The receptors shown here come from a middle-aged man with glioma. Some clones in this sample may be carry-over from other donors' samples.

The chain carries TRBV7-2 and TRBJ2-1, with 8 bases matching TRBD2. J gave up 4 bases and V 5 bases, and 10 bases lay outside the gene matches. This CDR3 spans 16 amino acids. Per germline, CDR1 SGHTA and CDR2 FQGNSA. The CDR3 loop is CASSRESAGGYNEQFF. The CDR3 DNA sequence: TGTGCCAGCAGCCGTGAGTCGGCGGGGGGTTACAATGAGCAGTTCTTC.

The genes are TRBV11-1 and TRBJ2-7; D is ambiguous. Looked up from germline, CDR1 is SGHAT and CDR2 is FQDESV (reference sequence). This CDR3 has 11 amino acids. With 4 bases removed from V and 7 bases from J, the gap between germline ends came to 8 bases. In DNA form, the CDR3 reads TGTGCCAGCAGCTCAATCAGGGAGCAGTACTTC. This codes for CASSSIREQYF. The full variable domain, its missing parts supplied by reference TRBV11-1 and TRBJ2-7, is EAEVAQSPRYKITEKSQAVAFWCDPISGHATLYWYRQILGQGPELLVQFQDESVVDDSQLPKDRFSAERLKGVDSTLKIQPAELGDSAMYLCASSSIREQYFGPGTRLTVT.

This chain connects TRBV7-8 to TRBJ2-3; TRBD2 aligns across 8 bases. The V and J ends lost 4 bases and 5 bases, in that order; junction bases with no gene match: 5. The germline V gene encodes CDR1 SGHVS and CDR2 FQNEAQ. The CDR3 extends over 14 amino acids. The CDR3 protein is CASSSRLALDTQYF. The CDR3 bases are TGTGCCAGCAGCTCAAGACTAGCGCTAGATACGCAGTATTTT. Full variable domain (outside the CDR3, taken from reference TRBV7-8 and TRBJ2-3): GAGVSQSPRYKVAKRGQDVALRCDPISGHVSLFWYQQALGQGPEFLTYFQNEAQLDKSGLPSDRFFAERPEGSVSTLKIQRTQQEDSAVYLCASSSRLALDTQYFGPGTRLTVL.

This clone was counted between two and nine times. This chain joins TRBV6-4 and TRBJ2-3, with TRBD2 identical over 7 bases. After removal of 5 bases from V and 2 bases from J, the junction contained 4 bases not matched to a gene. Germline assignment: CDR1 MRHNA and CDR2 SNTAGT. This CDR3 is built from 14 residues. The CDR3 region has the DNA TGTGCCAGCAGTCTCAGCGGGGACACAGATACGCAGTATTTT. It specifies CASSLSGDTDTQYF.

The V and J genes are TRBV6-1 and TRBJ1-2; no definite D call. Trimming left V 4 bases short and J 4 bases short, with 16 bases between. This CDR3 is built from 15 residues. Germline CDR1 MNHNS, CDR2 SASEGT. In DNA, the CDR3 is TGTGCCAGCAGTGGGGGTGGCAGCCCTACCTATGGCTACACCTTC. It is translated as CASSGGGSPTYGYTF.

The chain is built from TRBV27 and TRBJ1-5, with TRBD1 as a possible D gene (5 bases). Trimming cost V 5 bases and J 4 bases, with 15 bases left between them. The CDR3 has 15 residues. Germline V gene data show CDR1 as MNHEY and CDR2 as SMNVEV (reference sequence). In DNA form, the CDR3 reads TGTGCCAGCAGTCCCATCGCAGGGTGGAATCAGCCCCAGCATTTT. As protein: CASSPIAGWNQPQHF.

The chain joins TRBV7-2 to TRBJ1-1; D call uncertain. Looked up from germline, CDR1 is SGHTA and CDR2 is FQGNSA. The CDR3 is made up of 13 amino acids. The V gene lost 2 bases and the J gene lost 4 bases, with 8 bases spanning the gap. The CDR3 nucleotides are TGTGCCAGCAGCTTATGGTGGGGCACTGAAGCTTTCTTT. Translated, it gives CASSLWWGTEAFF.

The chain recombines TRBV6-5 with TRBJ1-2, with TRBD1 identical over 8 bases. This CDR3 comprises 13 residues. Trimming removed 4 bases from V and 8 bases from J; junction bases left unmatched: 6. In germline, CDR1 is MNHEY, CDR2 SVGAGI. The CDR3: CASSFASGGGYTF. In DNA, the CDR3 is TGTGCCAGCAGTTTTGCCTCAGGGGGCGGCTACACCTTC.

This clone was observed a few times. DNA for the CDR3: TGTGCCAGTAGTACCGGGGTCGGACGAGGTGGCTACACCTTC. Protein: CASSTGVGRGGYTF. The rearrangement uses TRBV19 and TRBJ1-2; no firm D call. The germline V gene has CDR1 LNHDA and CDR2 SQIVND (reference sequence). CDR3 length: 14 amino acids. The germline V and J ends were trimmed by 4 bases and 7 bases, with 16 bases remaining between them. Filled out from reference TRBV19 and TRBJ1-2, the complete variable domain reads DGGITQSPKYLFRKEGQNVTLSCEQNLNHDAMYWYRQDPGQGLRLIYYSQIVNDFQKGDIAEGYSVSREKKESFPLTVTSAQKNPTAFYLCASSTGVGRGGYTFGSGTRLTVV.

The CDR3 sequence: CASSPGQGNTEAFF. The CDR3 nucleotides read TGTGCCAGCAGCCCGGGACAGGGCAACACTGAAGCTTTCTTT. The V call is TRBV4-2, the J call TRBJ1-1; TRBD1 matches at 9 bases. The V gene's germline CDR1 is LGHNA and CDR2 YNFKEQ. There are 14 residues in the CDR3. V was clipped by 4 bases and J by 2 bases; unmatched bases: 2.

The chain has TRBV5-5 and TRBJ2-5; 9 nucleotides line up with TRBD2. This CDR3 region has 15 residues. J lost 1 base, V lost 7 bases, and 8 bases had no gene match. Germline assignment: CDR1 SGHKS and CDR2 YYEKEE (reference sequence). CDR3 sequence (DNA): TGTGCCAGCGGCCCTGGACTAGCGCTCCAAGAGACCCAGTACTTC. Its protein product is CASGPGLALQETQYF.

This rearrangement joins TRBV2 to TRBJ2-1, with 10 bases matching TRBD2. This CDR3 has 14 amino acids. J gave up 10 bases and V 6 bases, and 9 bases lay outside the gene matches. Germline CDR1 SNHLY, CDR2 FYNNEI. DNA of the CDR3: TGTGCCAGCAGGGGGGCTAGCGGGGGCCGGGAGCAGTTCTTC. Amino acid sequence: CASRGASGGREQFF.

This rearrangement joins TRBV19 to TRBJ1-3; 10 bases are a match to TRBD1. CDR3 length: 16 amino acids. Germline assignment: CDR1 LNHDA and CDR2 SQIVND (reference sequence). The junction had 11 bases not matched to a gene; V was cut back by 9 bases and J by 3 bases. The CDR3 reads CASIDRDRGDGNTIYF. DNA for the CDR3: TGTGCCAGCATTGACCGGGACAGGGGAGATGGAAACACCATATATTTT.

The V and J genes are TRBV4-1 and TRBJ2-4; 10 bases agree with TRBD2. V shed 2 bases and J 2 bases; nucleotides not matched to a gene: 9. Per germline, CDR1 MGHRA and CDR2 YSYEKL. This CDR3 comprises 18 residues. CDR3: CASSQPWSGGVSKNIQYF. The DNA for the CDR3 is TGCGCCAGCAGCCAACCGTGGAGCGGGGGGGTGTCCAAAAACATTCAGTACTTC.

As for this clone: Other DNA sequences from this sample encode an identical CDR3 as well. The genes are TRBV18 and TRBJ1-2; perhaps TRBD1 as D (6 bases). The V gene's germline CDR1 is KGHSH and CDR2 LQKENI. The V gene lost 1 base and the J gene lost 3 bases, with 6 bases spanning the gap. The CDR3 has 13 amino acids. The CDR3 loop is CASSPQGDYGYTF. CDR3 coding DNA: TGTGCCAGCTCACCACAGGGGGACTATGGCTACACCTTC.

This chain joins TRBV27 and TRBJ1-6; possible D gene TRBD1, 5 bases. Looked up from germline, CDR1 is MNHEY and CDR2 is SMNVEV (reference sequence). CDR3 length equals 15 residues. Between the trimmed V and J ends, which lost 6 bases and 10 bases, there was a span of 19 bases. CDR3 region: CASRITRTSRSPLHF. The CDR3 DNA sequence: TGTGCCAGCAGAATCACTCGGACAAGCAGGTCACCCCTCCACTTT.

This chain links TRBV4-3 with TRBJ2-7; D ambiguous. Germline V lookup: CDR1 LGHNA, CDR2 YSLEER. This CDR3 spans 14 amino acids. With 0 bases removed from V and 3 bases from J, the gap between germline ends came to 9 bases. CDR3 DNA sequence: TGCGCCAGCAGCCAAGATTCGAGTGGCTACGAGCAGTACTTC. Residues: CASSQDSSGYEQYF.

The chain links TRBV5-6 to TRBJ2-5; D gene ambiguous. V dropped 1 base and J dropped 4 bases, with 8 bases sitting between them. Germline CDR1 is SGHDT and CDR2 is YYEEEE. This CDR3 has 13 residues. DNA of the CDR3: TGTGCCAGCAGCTTGTTATCAGTAGAGACCCAGTACTTC. It is translated as CASSLLSVETQYF.

This chain joins TRBV11-2 and TRBJ2-7; 14 bases align to TRBD2. J was trimmed by 0 bases and V by 5 bases; bases with no gene match: 3. Germline V gives CDR1 SGHAT, CDR2 FQNNGV. CDR3 length equals 16 residues. CDR3 residues: CASSTGTSGSSYEQYF. The CDR3 nucleotides read TGTGCCAGCAGCACCGGGACTAGCGGGAGCTCCTACGAGCAGTACTTC. Full variable domain (remainder filled in from reference TRBV11-2 and TRBJ2-7): EAGVAQSPRYKIIEKRQSVAFWCNPISGHATLYWYQQILGQGPKLLIQFQNNGVVDDSQLPKDRFSAERLKGVDSTLKIQPAKLEDSAVYLCASSTGTSGSSYEQYFGPGTRLTVT.